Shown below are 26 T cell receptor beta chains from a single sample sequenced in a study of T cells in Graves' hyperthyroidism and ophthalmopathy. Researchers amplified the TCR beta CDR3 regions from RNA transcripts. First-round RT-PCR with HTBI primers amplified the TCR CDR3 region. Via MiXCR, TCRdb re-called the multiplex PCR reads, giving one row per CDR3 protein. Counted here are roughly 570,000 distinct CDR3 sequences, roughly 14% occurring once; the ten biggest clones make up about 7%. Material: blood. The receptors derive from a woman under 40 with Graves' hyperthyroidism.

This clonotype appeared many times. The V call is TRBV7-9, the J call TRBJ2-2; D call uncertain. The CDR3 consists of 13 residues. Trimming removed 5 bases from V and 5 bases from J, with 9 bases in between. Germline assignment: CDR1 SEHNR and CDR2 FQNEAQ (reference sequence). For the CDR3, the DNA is TGTGCCAGCAGCCACGAGACTACCGGGGAGCTGTTTTTT. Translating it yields CASSHETTGELFF.

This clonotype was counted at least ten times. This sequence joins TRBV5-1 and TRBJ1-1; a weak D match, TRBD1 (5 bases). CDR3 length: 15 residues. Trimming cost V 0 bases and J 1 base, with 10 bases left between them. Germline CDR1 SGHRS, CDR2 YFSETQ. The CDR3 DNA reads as TGCGCCAGCAGCTTGGGGGGCCAGGGGAACACTGAAGCTTTCTTT. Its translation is CASSLGGQGNTEAFF.

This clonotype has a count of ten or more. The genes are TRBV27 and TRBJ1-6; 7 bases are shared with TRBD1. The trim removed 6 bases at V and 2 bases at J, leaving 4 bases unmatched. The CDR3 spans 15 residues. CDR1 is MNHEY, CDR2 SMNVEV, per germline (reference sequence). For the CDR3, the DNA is TGTGCCAGCAGAACAGGGGTGGCCTATAATTCACCCCTCCACTTT. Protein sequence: CASRTGVAYNSPLHF.

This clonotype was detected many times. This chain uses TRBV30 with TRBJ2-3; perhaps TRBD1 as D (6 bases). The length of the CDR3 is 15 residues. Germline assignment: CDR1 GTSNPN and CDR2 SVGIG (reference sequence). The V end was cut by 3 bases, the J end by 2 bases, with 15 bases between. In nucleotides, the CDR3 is TGTGCCTGGAGACGGGGCCAGGGGCCCACAGATACGCAGTATTTT. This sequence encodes CAWRRGQGPTDTQYF. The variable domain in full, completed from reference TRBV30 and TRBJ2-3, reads SQTIHQWPATLVQPVGSPLSLECTVEGTSNPNLYWYRQAAGRGLQLLFYSVGIGQISSEVPQNLSASRPQDRQFILSSKKLLLSDSGFYLCAWRRGQGPTDTQYFGPGTRLTVL.

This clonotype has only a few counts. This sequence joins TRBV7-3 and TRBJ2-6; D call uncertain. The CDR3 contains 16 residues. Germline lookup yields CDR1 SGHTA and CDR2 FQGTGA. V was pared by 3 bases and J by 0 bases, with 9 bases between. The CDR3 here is CASSLGYSSGANVLTF. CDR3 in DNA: TGTGCCAGCAGCTTGGGATATAGCTCTGGGGCCAACGTCCTGACTTTC.

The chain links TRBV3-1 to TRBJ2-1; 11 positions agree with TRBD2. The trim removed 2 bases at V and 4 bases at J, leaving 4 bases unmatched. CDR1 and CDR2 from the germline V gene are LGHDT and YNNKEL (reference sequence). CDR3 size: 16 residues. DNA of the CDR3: TGTGCCAGCAGCCAATCTTCTAGCGGGAGGTACAATGAGCAGTTCTTC. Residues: CASSQSSSGRYNEQFF.

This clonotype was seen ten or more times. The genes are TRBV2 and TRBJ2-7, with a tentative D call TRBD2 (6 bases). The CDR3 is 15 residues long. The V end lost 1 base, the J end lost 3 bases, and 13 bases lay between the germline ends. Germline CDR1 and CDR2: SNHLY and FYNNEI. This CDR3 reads CASSEGLRDFYEQYF. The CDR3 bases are TGTGCCAGCAGTGAAGGGTTGCGGGATTTCTACGAGCAGTACTTC.

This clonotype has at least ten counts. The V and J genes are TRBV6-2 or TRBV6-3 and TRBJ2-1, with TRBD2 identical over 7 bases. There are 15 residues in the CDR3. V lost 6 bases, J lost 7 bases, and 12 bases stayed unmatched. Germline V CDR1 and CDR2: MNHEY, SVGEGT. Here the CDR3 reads CASRLRVAGENEQFF. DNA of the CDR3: TGTGCCAGCAGACTTAGGGTGGCGGGAGAAAATGAGCAGTTCTTC.

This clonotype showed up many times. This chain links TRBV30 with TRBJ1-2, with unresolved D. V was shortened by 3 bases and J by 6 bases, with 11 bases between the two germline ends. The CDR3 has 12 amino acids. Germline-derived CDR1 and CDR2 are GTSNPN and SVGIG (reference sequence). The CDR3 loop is CAWRGSFHGYTF. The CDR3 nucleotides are TGTGCCTGGAGGGGCAGCTTCCATGGCTACACCTTC.

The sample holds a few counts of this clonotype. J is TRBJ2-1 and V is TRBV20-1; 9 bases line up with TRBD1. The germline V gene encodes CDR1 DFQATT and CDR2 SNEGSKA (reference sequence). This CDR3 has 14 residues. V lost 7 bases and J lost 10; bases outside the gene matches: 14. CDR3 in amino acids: CSGSPGQGLQEQFF. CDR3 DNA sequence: TGCAGTGGGTCGCCGGGACAGGGCCTACAAGAGCAGTTCTTC.

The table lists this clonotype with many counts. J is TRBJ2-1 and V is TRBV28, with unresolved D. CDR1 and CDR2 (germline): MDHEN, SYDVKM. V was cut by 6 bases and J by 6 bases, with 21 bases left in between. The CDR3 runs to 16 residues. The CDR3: CASSQIRVPQGNEQFF. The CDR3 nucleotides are TGTGCCAGCAGCCAAATTAGGGTGCCGCAAGGCAATGAGCAGTTCTTC.

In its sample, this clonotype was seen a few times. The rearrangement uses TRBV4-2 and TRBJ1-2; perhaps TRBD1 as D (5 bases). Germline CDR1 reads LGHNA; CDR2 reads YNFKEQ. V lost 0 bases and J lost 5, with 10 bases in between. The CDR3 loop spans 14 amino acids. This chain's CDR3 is CASSQERDLYGYTF. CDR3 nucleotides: TGTGCCAGCAGCCAAGAAAGGGACTTGTATGGCTACACCTTC.

CDR3 in amino acids: CASSVEGLAGGWETQYF. In DNA form, the CDR3 reads TGTGCCAGCAGCGTAGAGGGACTAGCGGGAGGATGGGAGACCCAGTACTTC. The V and J genes are TRBV13 and TRBJ2-5; 15 bases agree with TRBD2. Germline V lookup: CDR1 PRHDT, CDR2 FYEKMQ (reference sequence). J gave up 5 bases and V 5 bases, and 9 bases lay outside the gene matches. The CDR3 has 17 amino acids.

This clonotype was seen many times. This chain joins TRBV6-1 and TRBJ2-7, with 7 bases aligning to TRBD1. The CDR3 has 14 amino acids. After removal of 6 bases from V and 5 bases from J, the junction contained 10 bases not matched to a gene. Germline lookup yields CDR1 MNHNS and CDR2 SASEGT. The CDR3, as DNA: TGTGCCAGCAGCACCCGACAGGGACGGCACGAGCAGTACTTC. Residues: CASSTRQGRHEQYF.

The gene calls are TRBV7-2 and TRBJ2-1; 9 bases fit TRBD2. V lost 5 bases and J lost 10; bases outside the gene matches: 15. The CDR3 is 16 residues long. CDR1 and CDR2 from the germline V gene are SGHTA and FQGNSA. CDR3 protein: CASSLGRASGAREQFF. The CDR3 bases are TGTGCCAGCAGCCTTGGGAGGGCTAGCGGGGCAAGGGAGCAGTTCTTC.

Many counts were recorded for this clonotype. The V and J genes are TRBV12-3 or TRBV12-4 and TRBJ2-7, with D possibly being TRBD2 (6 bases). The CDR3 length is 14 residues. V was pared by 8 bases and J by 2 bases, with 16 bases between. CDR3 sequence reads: CASRPGRGAYEQYF. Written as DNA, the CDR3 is TGTGCCAGCCGTCCGGGACGCGGGGCCTACGAGCAGTACTTC.

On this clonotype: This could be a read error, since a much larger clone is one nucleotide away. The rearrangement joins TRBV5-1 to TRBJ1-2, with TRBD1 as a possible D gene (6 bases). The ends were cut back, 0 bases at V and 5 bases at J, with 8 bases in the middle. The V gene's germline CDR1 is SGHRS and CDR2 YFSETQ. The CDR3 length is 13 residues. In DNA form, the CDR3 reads TGCGCCAGCAGCTTGGAAACAGGGTATGGCTACACCTTC. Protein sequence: CASSLETGYGYTF. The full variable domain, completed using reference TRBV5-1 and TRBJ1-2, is KAGVTQTPRYLIKTRGQQVTLSCSPISGHRSVSWYQQTPGQGLQFLFEYFSETQRNKGNFPGRFSGRQFSNSRSEMNVSTLELGDSALYLCASSLETGYGYTFGSGTRLTVV.

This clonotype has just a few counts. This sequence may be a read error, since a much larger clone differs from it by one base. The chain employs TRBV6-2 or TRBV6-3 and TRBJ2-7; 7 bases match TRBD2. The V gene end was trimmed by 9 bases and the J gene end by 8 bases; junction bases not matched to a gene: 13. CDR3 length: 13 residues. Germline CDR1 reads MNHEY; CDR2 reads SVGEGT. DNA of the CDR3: TGTGCCAGTGGTCGACTAGCCTCCGACAAGCAGTACTTC. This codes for CASGRLASDKQYF.

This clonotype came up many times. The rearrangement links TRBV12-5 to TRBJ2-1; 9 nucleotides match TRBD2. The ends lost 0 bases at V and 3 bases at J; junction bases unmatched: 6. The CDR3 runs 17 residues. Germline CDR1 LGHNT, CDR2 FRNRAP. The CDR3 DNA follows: TGTGCTAGTGGTTTGGTACGGGGGCGGGAGGGCTACAATGAGCAGTTCTTC. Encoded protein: CASGLVRGREGYNEQFF.

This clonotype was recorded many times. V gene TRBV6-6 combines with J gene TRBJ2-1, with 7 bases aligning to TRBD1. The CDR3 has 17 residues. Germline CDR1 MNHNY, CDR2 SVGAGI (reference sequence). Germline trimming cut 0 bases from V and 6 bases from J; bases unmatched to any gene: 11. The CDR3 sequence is CASSYSIRETGFNEQFF. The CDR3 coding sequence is TGTGCCAGCAGTTACTCGATCAGGGAGACAGGGTTCAATGAGCAGTTCTTC.

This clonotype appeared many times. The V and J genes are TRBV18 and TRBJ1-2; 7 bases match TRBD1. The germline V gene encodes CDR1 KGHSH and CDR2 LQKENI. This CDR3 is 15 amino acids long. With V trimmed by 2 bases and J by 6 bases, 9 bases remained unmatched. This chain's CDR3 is CASSPSIRGADGYTF. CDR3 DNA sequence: TGTGCCAGCTCACCATCAATCAGGGGGGCGGATGGCTACACCTTC.

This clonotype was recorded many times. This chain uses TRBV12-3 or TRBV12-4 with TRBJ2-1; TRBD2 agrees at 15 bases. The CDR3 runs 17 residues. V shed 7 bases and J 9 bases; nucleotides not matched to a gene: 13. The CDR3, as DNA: TGTGCCAGCAACGATTACCTCGGGACTAGCGGGAGGTTTGAGCAGTTCTTC. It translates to CASNDYLGTSGRFEQFF.

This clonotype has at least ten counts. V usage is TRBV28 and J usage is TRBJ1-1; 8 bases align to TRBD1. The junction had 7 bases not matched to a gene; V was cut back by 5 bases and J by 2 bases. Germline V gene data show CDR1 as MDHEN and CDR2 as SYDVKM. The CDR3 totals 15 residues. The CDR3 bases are TGTGCCAGCAGTACTCAGGACAGGGACAACACTGAAGCTTTCTTT. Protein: CASSTQDRDNTEAFF.

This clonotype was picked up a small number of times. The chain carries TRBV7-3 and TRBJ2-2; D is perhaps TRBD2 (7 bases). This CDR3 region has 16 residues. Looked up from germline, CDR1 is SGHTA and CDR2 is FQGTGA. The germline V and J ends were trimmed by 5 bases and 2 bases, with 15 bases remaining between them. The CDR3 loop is CASSLTGTINTGELFF. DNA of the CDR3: TGTGCCAGCAGCCTTACAGGGACTATAAACACCGGGGAGCTGTTTTTT.

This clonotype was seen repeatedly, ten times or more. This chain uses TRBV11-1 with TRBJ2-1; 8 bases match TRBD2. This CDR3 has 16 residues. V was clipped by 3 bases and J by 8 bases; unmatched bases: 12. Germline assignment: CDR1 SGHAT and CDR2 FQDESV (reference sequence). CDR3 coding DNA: TGTGCCAGCAGCTTCCTCGGGGCTAGCGGGTTGGATGAGCAGTTCTTC. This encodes CASSFLGASGLDEQFF.

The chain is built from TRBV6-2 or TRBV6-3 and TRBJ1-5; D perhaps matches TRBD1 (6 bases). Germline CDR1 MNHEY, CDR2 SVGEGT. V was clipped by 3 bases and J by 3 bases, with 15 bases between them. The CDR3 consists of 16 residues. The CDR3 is CASSYTVGQFNQPQHF. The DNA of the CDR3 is TGTGCCAGCAGTTATACGGTCGGACAGTTCAATCAGCCCCAGCATTTT.